This TCR beta chain was obtained from a study of metastatic and nonmetastatic thyroid tumors. About the study: For malignant and benign thyroid patients, tumor or nodule tissue and blood were the sources whose repertoires were compared. Notes on the study in general: The study reportedly found significantly higher TCR beta diversity in malignant thyroid tumors than benign nodules, in blood and tumor.

Turning to this clone: The antigen remains unidentified.

In the authors' workflow: Clinicopathological groups differed in CDR3, with these differences serving to build a distant-metastasis classifier for papillary thyroid cancer. With MiXCR, TCRdb called clones anew from the PCR reads. TCRdb, not the original authors, processed these V and J calls. Of more than 20,000 clones listed, roughly 24% are singletons. Germline loops: CDR1 DFQATT, CDR2 SNEGSKA (reference sequence). V dropped 1 base and J dropped 1 base, with 12 bases sitting between them. The CDR3 sequence is 15 residues long. There were no patients who had received any treatment before thyroid surgery.

The J gene is TRBJ2-3, the V gene TRBV20-1; TRBD1 is a possible D gene (5 bases). Sequenced sample: tumor tissue. This TCR was sampled from a female donor with papillary thyroid cancer or a benign thyroid nodule (not recorded which). Some clones in this sample may be carry-over from other donors' samples. DNA for the CDR3: TGCAGTGCTAGAGGTCCTGCGACAGGCACAGATACGCAGTATTTT. As protein: CSARGPATGTDTQYF.